One sample yielded the 24 T cell receptor beta chains listed below, sequenced in a study of blood T cell repertoires in COVID-19. The protocol was immunoSEQ multiplex PCR, while the TCRdb copy is restricted to in-frame clones and leaves out a portion. The data show approximately 320,000 clones, roughly 87% seen once. The sequencing input was PBMCs or T cells enriched from blood (not recorded which). The receptor set was obtained from a woman aged 18-30 years who had recovered from COVID-19.

This chain uses TRBV7-2 with TRBJ2-1; 9 bases are shared with TRBD1. This CDR3 region has 14 residues. Per the germline V gene, CDR1 is SGHTA and CDR2 is FQGNSA. V lost 3 bases to trimming and J lost 7 bases; unmatched junction nucleotides: 4. CDR3 protein: CASSFHRGLNEQFF. As DNA, the CDR3 is TGTGCCAGCAGCTTCCACAGGGGGCTAAATGAGCAGTTCTTC.

This rearrangement joins TRBV7-6 to TRBJ2-3; D is perhaps TRBD2 (7 bases). V gave up 2 bases and J gave up 6 bases, with 15 bases separating them. The CDR3 has 15 amino acids. Germline lookup yields CDR1 SGHVS and CDR2 FNYEAQ. The CDR3 here is CASSLSGTPGDTQYF. Written as DNA, the CDR3 is TGTGCCAGCAGCTTAAGCGGGACACCGGGGGATACGCAGTATTTT. The variable domain in full, with the rest retrieved from reference TRBV7-6 and TRBJ2-3, is GAGVSQSPRYKVTKRGQDVALRCDPISGHVSLYWYRQALGQGPEFLTYFNYEAQQDKSGLPNDRFSAERPEGSISTLTIQRTEQRDSAMYRCASSLSGTPGDTQYFGPGTRLTVL.

This chain links TRBV7-3 with TRBJ1-1; no clear D gene. The ends were cut back, 3 bases at V and 0 bases at J, with 5 bases in the middle. The CDR3 sequence is 13 residues long. Germline CDR1 is SGHTA and CDR2 is FQGTGA. The chain's CDR3 is CASSFSVNTEAFF. CDR3 sequence (DNA): TGTGCCAGCAGCTTCAGCGTGAACACTGAAGCTTTCTTT. The whole variable domain, remainder taken from reference TRBV7-3 and TRBJ1-1, is GAGVSQTPSNKVTEKGKYVELRCDPISGHTALYWYRQSLGQGPEFLIYFQGTGAADDSGLPNDRFFAVRPEGSVSTLKIQRTERGDSAVYLCASSFSVNTEAFFGQGTRLTVV.

This chain links TRBV6-6 with TRBJ2-3; TRBD2 aligns across 9 bases. The CDR3 covers 17 residues. Germline V gene sequence: CDR1 MNHNY, CDR2 SVGAGI (reference sequence). Trimming took 5 bases from V and 2 from J; bases not matched to a gene: 11. The CDR3 protein is CASSPRGSGGYTDTQYF. The DNA for the CDR3 is TGTGCCAGCAGTCCGCGGGGGAGCGGGGGGTACACAGATACGCAGTATTTT.

This chain uses TRBV18 with TRBJ2-2; D remains unclear. The CDR3 runs 17 residues. Per the germline V gene, CDR1 is KGHSH and CDR2 is LQKENI. Trimming pared 3 bases from V and 1 base from J, leaving 15 bases between. As DNA, the CDR3 is TGTGCCAGCTCACCCTCGTATGGAGCCTGGAACACCGGGGAGCTGTTTTTT. Translation gives CASSPSYGAWNTGELFF.

The V gene is TRBV11-2, the J gene TRBJ1-3; TRBD1 matches 7 bases. V was clipped by 0 bases and J by 3 bases; unmatched bases: 2. Germline assignment: CDR1 SGHAT and CDR2 FQNNGV. CDR3 size: 15 residues. CDR3 DNA sequence: TGTGCCAGCAGCTTAGAGGGACAGCTTGGAAACACCATATATTTT. Its protein product is CASSLEGQLGNTIYF.

This sequence joins TRBV10-1 and TRBJ1-5, with a weak D call TRBD1 (6 bases). Germline CDR1 reads WNHNN; CDR2 reads SYGVQD (reference sequence). The V gene lost 6 bases and the J gene lost 1 base, with 13 bases spanning the gap. The CDR3 sequence is 15 residues long. CDR3 loop: CASSCRDISNQPQHF. The CDR3 bases are TGCGCCAGCAGCTGCAGGGACATAAGCAATCAGCCCCAGCATTTT.

This clone was counted between two and nine times. The chain has TRBV2 and TRBJ1-2, with unresolved D. Trimming took off 2 bases at V and 4 bases at J, with 8 bases between the two ends. Looked up from germline, CDR1 is SNHLY and CDR2 is FYNNEI. This CDR3 is 13 amino acids long. CDR3 coding DNA: TGTGCCAGCAGTGAAAGTTTCAGCTATGGCTACACCTTC. Residues: CASSESFSYGYTF.

The rearrangement joins TRBV28 to TRBJ1-4; a weak D match, TRBD1 (6 bases). The CDR3 has 14 residues. In germline, CDR1 is MDHEN, CDR2 SYDVKM. The CDR3 DNA reads TGTGCGACGGCCTTGGGGGCCTACAATGAAAAACTGTTTTTT. Residues: CATALGAYNEKLFF.

CDR3 nucleotide sequence: TGTGCCAGCAGGGGTGGCCTAGCACCCGGAAAAGAGCAGTTCTTC. It translates to CASRGGLAPGKEQFF. The chain links TRBV7-2 to TRBJ2-1; a possible D gene is TRBD2 (5 bases). The CDR3 spans 15 residues. Germline-derived CDR1 and CDR2 are SGHTA and FQGNSA. Deletions cut 6 bases from V and 10 bases from J, with 22 bases between.

This sequence joins TRBV28 and TRBJ1-2, with 7 bases aligning to TRBD1. CDR3 size: 13 residues. V lost 3 bases, J lost 7 bases, and 5 bases stayed unmatched. CDR1 is MDHEN and CDR2 is SYDVKM in the germline V gene. CDR3 sequence: CASSLTGRRGYTF. CDR3 DNA sequence: TGTGCCAGCAGTTTGACAGGGCGACGTGGCTACACCTTC.

The rearrangement links TRBV7-7 to TRBJ2-3, with D maybe TRBD2 (7 bases). This CDR3 comprises 16 residues. V lost 5 bases, J lost 4 bases, and 19 bases lay in between. CDR1 and CDR2 (germline): SSHAT, FNYEAQ (reference sequence). The CDR3 DNA reads as TGTGCCAGCAGCCCCTGGGGGGGCGGGATGGCAGATACGCAGTATTTT. Protein product: CASSPWGGGMADTQYF.

This chain uses TRBV27 with TRBJ1-4, with D perhaps TRBD1 (5 bases). With 3 bases removed from V and 4 bases from J, the gap between germline ends came to 9 bases. Germline CDR1 and CDR2: MNHEY and SMNVEV (reference sequence). This CDR3 has 14 amino acids. The chain's CDR3 is CASSLGPNNEKLFF. The CDR3 DNA follows: TGTGCCAGCAGTTTGGGGCCTAATAATGAAAAACTGTTTTTT.

This clone was recorded once. The rearrangement links TRBV5-1 to TRBJ2-1, with TRBD1 as a possible D gene (7 bases). Per germline, CDR1 SGHRS and CDR2 YFSETQ. With 4 bases removed from V and 5 bases from J, the gap between germline ends came to 19 bases. The CDR3 consists of 16 residues. The CDR3: CASSEIRGASDNEQFF. In DNA form, the CDR3 reads TGCGCCAGCAGCGAAATCAGGGGGGCAAGTGACAATGAGCAGTTCTTC.

The chain combines TRBV9 with TRBJ1-2; 7 positions match TRBD1. This CDR3 is built from 14 residues. Germline lookup yields CDR1 SGDLS and CDR2 YYNGEE. The J segment lost 6 bases and the V segment lost 0 bases, leaving 5 bases of the junction unmatched. The CDR3 reads CASSVDDRVDGYTF. The CDR3 DNA is TGTGCCAGCAGCGTAGATGACAGGGTTGATGGCTACACCTTC.

The V and J genes are TRBV18 and TRBJ2-1; D is undetermined. Germline CDR1 KGHSH, CDR2 LQKENI. V gave up 2 bases and J gave up 0 bases, with 11 bases separating them. This CDR3 spans 16 amino acids. CDR3: CASSPSLLSSYNEQFF. CDR3 DNA: TGTGCCAGCTCACCATCACTTCTGAGCTCCTACAATGAGCAGTTCTTC.

The chain's CDR3 is CASRRTGGSDTQYF. Written as DNA, the CDR3 is TGCGCCAGCAGGCGAACAGGGGGCTCAGATACGCAGTATTTT. This sequence joins TRBV5-1 and TRBJ2-3; 9 nucleotides agree with TRBD1. The CDR3 sequence is 14 residues long. Per the germline V gene, CDR1 is SGHRS and CDR2 is YFSETQ. Trimming cost V 5 bases and J 4 bases; bases outside gene matches: 5.

In this sample, this clone turned up a few times. The chain carries TRBV6-2 or TRBV6-3 and TRBJ2-2; 9 bases match TRBD2. Losses at the gene ends were 4 bases for V and 5 bases for J; bases not matched to a gene: 14. Germline loops: CDR1 MNHEY, CDR2 SVGEGT. This CDR3 comprises 18 residues. CDR3 DNA sequence: TGTGCCAGCAGTTCTTCATGGTGGTCCAGCGGGGGGACCGGGGAGCTGTTTTTT. Translation: CASSSSWWSSGGTGELFF.

This rearrangement joins TRBV19 to TRBJ1-6; D is uncertain. The germline V and J ends were trimmed by 3 bases and 6 bases, with 12 bases remaining between them. Germline V CDR1 and CDR2: LNHDA, SQIVND (reference sequence). The CDR3 runs 15 residues. This CDR3 is CASSISGAGNSPLHF. The DNA of the CDR3 is TGTGCCAGTAGTATTTCCGGCGCAGGTAATTCACCCCTCCACTTT. Together with reference TRBV19 and TRBJ1-6, the CDR3 gives the full variable domain: DGGITQSPKYLFRKEGQNVTLSCEQNLNHDAMYWYRQDPGQGLRLIYYSQIVNDFQKGDIAEGYSVSREKKESFPLTVTSAQKNPTAFYLCASSISGAGNSPLHFGNGTRLTVT.

This sequence joins TRBV7-2 and TRBJ1-5, with TRBD1 as a possible D gene (5 bases). The V gene lost 5 bases and the J gene lost 4 bases, with 15 bases spanning the gap. CDR3 length: 15 residues. Germline V CDR1 and CDR2: SGHTA, FQGNSA. CDR3 residues: CASSAGGGRNQPQHF. For the CDR3, the DNA is TGTGCCAGCAGCGCCGGGGGGGGTCGAAATCAGCCCCAGCATTTT.

The J gene is TRBJ2-3, the V gene TRBV6-2 or TRBV6-3; D unresolved. In germline, CDR1 is MNHEY, CDR2 SVGEGT. Deletions cut 5 bases from V and 0 bases from J, with 6 bases between. The CDR3 loop spans 13 amino acids. CDR3 nucleotides: TGTGCCAGCAGTACTGAGAGCACAGATACGCAGTATTTT. It codes for CASSTESTDTQYF.

V gene TRBV7-7 combines with J gene TRBJ1-1, with D perhaps TRBD1 (6 bases). The germline gives CDR1 SSHAT, CDR2 FNYEAQ (reference sequence). Deletions cut 1 base from V and 11 bases from J, with 14 bases between. The CDR3 is 13 amino acids. CDR3 nucleotide sequence: TGTGCCAGCAGCTTAGTTTTGGGGGCCGCGGCTTTCTTT. Its translation: CASSLVLGAAAFF.

The V gene is TRBV7-3, the J gene TRBJ2-1; no clear D. This CDR3 contains 13 residues. V gave up 2 bases and J gave up 7 bases, with 9 bases separating them. Germline V gene data show CDR1 as SGHTA and CDR2 as FQGTGA. CDR3 bases: TGTGCCAGCAGCTTATTGGGCCGTAATGAGCAGTTCTTC. Protein product: CASSLLGRNEQFF.

For this clone: The same CDR3 also results from other DNA sequences found in this sample. V gene TRBV10-3 combines with J gene TRBJ2-1; 9 nucleotides align to TRBD2. V was pared by 0 bases and J by 5 bases, with 8 bases of the junction left unmatched. Germline loops: CDR1 ENHRY, CDR2 SYGVKD. The CDR3 is made up of 17 amino acids. CDR3 region: CAISESRASGDNNEQFF. In DNA, the CDR3 is TGTGCCATCAGTGAGTCCCGTGCTAGCGGGGATAACAATGAGCAGTTCTTC.